Included here is one TCR beta chain sequence, with context. Generated by immunoSEQ multiplex PCR, the TCRdb table keeps only in-frame clones and is missing some. The data show about 23,000 clones, with 86% seen just once and approximately 1.2% held by the top ten. These data are taken from a study of T cell changes during pregnancy in multiple sclerosis. Germline CDR1 and CDR2: MNHNS and SASEGT. The CDR3 totals 14 residues. The V segment lost 4 bases and the J segment 3 bases; nucleotides outside the gene matches: 5. The chain employs TRBV6-1 and TRBJ1-1, with TRBD1 identical over 7 bases. The starting material was CD4+ T cells from peripheral blood mononuclear cells, obtained in the first trimester of pregnancy. This receptor was taken from a female donor in good health, enrolled as a control in a pregnancy study. The CDR3 loop is CASSAWDSDTEAFF. CDR3 nucleotide sequence: TGTGCCAGCAGTGCGTGGGACAGCGACACTGAAGCTTTCTTT.